This TCR beta chain was recorded in a study of cytomegalovirus exposure and HLA in healthy donors. Comment on this clone: The antigen is unknown.

Trimming cost V 1 base and J 6 bases, with 10 bases left between them. Per germline, CDR1 SEHNR and CDR2 FQNEAQ (reference sequence). This CDR3 has 14 residues. The PCR made use of 60 Vbeta and 13 Jbeta primers. Assay: immunoSEQ multiplex PCR; the TCRdb copy retains only in-frame clones and omits some. The sample consists of around 160,000 clones, around 72% of them appearing once. General observations from the study: Several of the most significant clusters appeared linked to common viral pathogens, based on a later analysis. Later on, an analysis showed TCR association rates differing by HLA locus, with DRB1 the most and HLA-C the fewest.

The sequenced sample was PBMCs. The source is a man aged 45 to 65 in good health and CMV-seronegative. The rearrangement uses TRBV7-9 and TRBJ2-1; TRBD1 might be the D (5 bases). The CDR3 DNA reads as TGTGCCAGCAGCTTAGGGAATCAGGGCAATGAGCAGTTCTTC. Translated, it gives CASSLGNQGNEQFF.